The 25 T cell receptor beta chains listed next were all sequenced from one sample in a study of cytomegalovirus exposure and HLA in healthy donors (dated by TCRdb to about 2017). Preparation of the library involved the immunoSEQ multiplex PCR assay. For the multiplex PCR, a mixture combining 60 forward primers for TCR Vbeta segments and 13 reverse primers for TCR Jbeta segments was used. TCRdb's version of the immuneACCESS table is confined to in-frame rearrangements and falls short of the full clone set. An unresolved V gene accounts for under half of the shortfall where checked; the remainder is of unknown origin. Across this sample there are 95,000 to 150,000 clones, with roughly 15% seen only once. Together, the top ten hold 2.9% of the sample. Sequenced input: PBMCs. The receptors derive from a female donor in good health and CMV-seropositive.

V is TRBV7-9 and J is TRBJ2-4; D is unclear. The germline CDR1 and CDR2 sequences are SEHNR and FQNEAQ (reference sequence). This CDR3 spans 15 amino acids. The V gene lost 5 bases and the J gene lost 1 base, with 12 bases spanning the gap. The CDR3 DNA reads as TGTGCCAGCAGCGGAGTTAACGGTGCCAAAAACATTCAGTACTTC. The encoded protein is CASSGVNGAKNIQYF.

V is TRBV2 and J is TRBJ2-1; 10 positions agree with TRBD2. Trimming cost V 2 bases and J 0 bases; bases outside gene matches: 4. The CDR3 runs to 17 residues. From germline, CDR1 is SNHLY and CDR2 FYNNEI. The CDR3 here is CASSELAGELSYNEQFF. The CDR3, as DNA: TGTGCCAGCAGTGAACTAGCGGGAGAGCTCTCCTACAATGAGCAGTTCTTC. Variable domain in full (rest from reference TRBV2 and TRBJ2-1): EPEVTQTPSHQVTQMGQEVILRCVPISNHLYFYWYRQILGQKVEFLVSFYNNEISEKSEIFDDQFSVERPDGSNFTLKIRSTKLEDSAMYFCASSELAGELSYNEQFFGPGTRLTVL.

This CDR3 reads CSVLTITGATYEQYF. The CDR3 DNA sequence: TGCAGCGTTCTGACGATAACGGGTGCAACCTACGAGCAGTACTTC. The V gene is TRBV29-1, the J gene TRBJ2-7; D is unclear. The CDR3 has 15 amino acids. V gave up 5 bases and J gave up 2 bases, with 19 bases separating them. The germline V gene encodes CDR1 SQVTM and CDR2 ANQGSEA.

This chain connects TRBV4-1 to TRBJ2-7, with 10 bases fitting TRBD1. V trimming: 5 bases; J trimming: 7 bases; junction bases outside the gene matches: 11. The germline V gene encodes CDR1 MGHRA and CDR2 YSYEKL. The CDR3 consists of 15 residues. The CDR3 nucleotides are TGCGCCAGCAGCGACCGGGACAGGGGTCAGGGGGAGCAGTACTTC. Translating it yields CASSDRDRGQGEQYF.

The rearrangement uses TRBV28 and TRBJ1-6, with 8 bases identical to TRBD1. Germline assignment: CDR1 MDHEN and CDR2 SYDVKM. V gave up 2 bases and J gave up 3 bases; unmatched junction bases: 6. The CDR3 runs 17 residues. CDR3 sequence reads: CASSLRQGLDYNSPLHF. The CDR3 DNA follows: TGTGCCAGCAGTTTACGACAGGGGCTAGACTATAATTCACCCCTCCACTTT.

The chain links TRBV4-3 to TRBJ2-6; D perhaps matches TRBD1 (5 bases). Germline V CDR1 and CDR2: LGHNA, YSLEER. CDR3 length: 17 residues. Trimming pared 5 bases from V and 4 bases from J, leaving 18 bases between. The CDR3 DNA reads TGCGCCAGCAGCGCCCTATTTGAGGCAGGGGGGGCCAACGTCCTGACTTTC. Protein sequence: CASSALFEAGGANVLTF.

Only a few counts were recorded for this clone. The rearrangement uses TRBV5-6 and TRBJ2-3; 11 nucleotides match TRBD2. Germline loops: CDR1 SGHDT, CDR2 YYEEEE. V was pared by 1 base and J by 2 bases, with 6 bases of the junction left unmatched. This CDR3 region has 17 residues. CDR3: CASSLMTSGEATDTQYF. DNA of the CDR3: TGTGCCAGCAGCTTGATGACTAGCGGGGAAGCCACAGATACGCAGTATTTT.

This chain joins TRBV2 and TRBJ1-5; no definite D call. The CDR3 covers 15 residues. Trimming shortened V by 4 bases and J by 6 bases, and 16 bases separated the two germline ends. Germline assignment: CDR1 SNHLY and CDR2 FYNNEI. CDR3 residues: CASSADINGGQPQHF. The CDR3 nucleotides are TGTGCCAGCAGTGCCGATATAAATGGAGGTCAGCCCCAGCATTTT.

This clone was counted only a few times. The chain carries TRBV19 and TRBJ1-4; 7 nucleotides line up with TRBD1. The V gene end was trimmed by 5 bases and the J gene end by 4 bases; junction bases not matched to a gene: 7. This CDR3 comprises 15 residues. Germline CDR1 is LNHDA and CDR2 is SQIVND (reference sequence). CDR3 loop: CASSSGTDLNEKLFF. The CDR3 region has the DNA TGTGCCAGTAGTTCCGGGACAGACCTTAATGAAAAACTGTTTTTT.

This clone occurred a few times. CDR3 in amino acids: CASSVDPKTDTQYF. The CDR3 DNA reads as TGTGCCAGCAGCGTAGATCCTAAAACGGATACGCAGTATTTT. The chain links TRBV9 to TRBJ2-3; unclear D gene. Germline CDR1 is SGDLS and CDR2 is YYNGEE. This CDR3 is built from 14 residues. The V and J ends lost 0 bases and 6 bases respectively, with 11 bases between them.

The chain joins TRBV6-5 to TRBJ1-2, with no clear D. This CDR3 spans 13 amino acids. Trimming removed 7 bases from V and 1 base from J, with 10 bases in between. Germline-derived CDR1 and CDR2 are MNHEY and SVGAGI. The CDR3 DNA sequence: TGTGCCAGCACCTATGGGCTTAACTATGGCTACACCTTC. This codes for CASTYGLNYGYTF.

This clone was seen once. The chain couples TRBV5-4 to TRBJ2-5; D gene uncertain. Trimming removed 3 bases at V and 5 bases at J, with 14 bases between. Germline V CDR1 and CDR2: SGHNT, YYREEE (reference sequence). The CDR3 has 14 residues. The CDR3 sequence: CASSSPTNAETQYF. The CDR3 nucleotides read TGTGCCAGCAGCTCCCCTACTAACGCGGAGACCCAGTACTTC.

This clone was observed a few times. The V and J genes are TRBV15 and TRBJ2-5; D is ambiguous. This CDR3 is built from 13 residues. Germline V lookup: CDR1 LNHNV, CDR2 YYDKDF (reference sequence). V lost 3 bases and J lost 5, with 10 bases in between. In DNA form, the CDR3 reads TGTGCCACCAGCAGTAGTTTCTGGGAGACCCAGTACTTC. Encoded protein: CATSSSFWETQYF.

The chain is built from TRBV7-9 and TRBJ1-1; D not certain. Germline loops: CDR1 SEHNR, CDR2 FQNEAQ (reference sequence). The ends were cut back, 1 base at V and 12 bases at J, with 15 bases in the middle. This CDR3 has 13 residues. The CDR3 protein is CASSLGGEGATFF. The CDR3 bases are TGTGCCAGCAGCTTAGGGGGAGAGGGTGCGACTTTCTTT.

This clone was recorded once. This same CDR3 is encoded by further DNA sequences in the sample. V and J are TRBV4-1 and TRBJ1-1, with D unresolved. CDR1 and CDR2 from the germline V gene are MGHRA and YSYEKL. Trimming removed 0 bases at V and 4 bases at J, with 9 bases between. The CDR3 runs 14 residues. This CDR3 reads CASSQDREGTEAFF. In DNA form, the CDR3 reads TGCGCCAGCAGCCAAGATCGAGAGGGCACTGAAGCTTTCTTT.

The rearrangement links TRBV6-4 to TRBJ2-1, with D maybe TRBD1 (7 bases). The length of the CDR3 is 16 residues. V was cut by 8 bases and J by 3 bases, with 20 bases left in between. Germline CDR1 MRHNA, CDR2 SNTAGT. The CDR3 protein is CASCRRGRGSYNEQFF. The CDR3 nucleotides are TGTGCCAGCTGTCGGAGGGGGCGGGGCAGCTACAATGAGCAGTTCTTC.

J is TRBJ2-1 and V is TRBV4-3; D ambiguous. Germline V gene lookup returns CDR1 LGHNA and CDR2 YSLEER. The V end lost 0 bases, the J end lost 0 bases, and 6 bases lay between the germline ends. CDR3 length: 15 amino acids. CDR3 DNA: TGCGCCAGCAGCCAAGATAGTAGCTCCTACAATGAGCAGTTCTTC. Translating it yields CASSQDSSSYNEQFF.

The chain carries TRBV6-5 and TRBJ1-2; the D is unclear. V was shortened by 2 bases and J by 7 bases, with 20 bases between the two germline ends. Germline loops: CDR1 MNHEY, CDR2 SVGAGI. CDR3 length: 16 residues. DNA for the CDR3: TGTGCCAGCAGTTACACCAGGCAATATACGCTGGGTGGCTACACCTTC. This gives the protein CASSYTRQYTLGGYTF.

This clone was found a few times. The rearrangement links TRBV30 to TRBJ1-5; the D is unclear. Germline-derived CDR1 and CDR2 are GTSNPN and SVGIG (reference sequence). The CDR3 totals 13 residues. Deletions cut 3 bases from V and 5 bases from J, with 11 bases between. The CDR3 reads CAWSGMVHQPQHF. The CDR3 bases are TGTGCCTGGAGCGGGATGGTTCATCAGCCCCAGCATTTT.

The chain carries TRBV7-8 and TRBJ2-7; 9 bases agree with TRBD1. The V gene's germline CDR1 is SGHVS and CDR2 FQNEAQ. J was trimmed by 10 bases and V by 5 bases; bases with no gene match: 15. This CDR3 is 15 amino acids long. DNA of the CDR3: TGTGCCAGCAGCACTACGACAGGGGGTCTCACCAGTCAGTACTTC. Encoded protein: CASSTTTGGLTSQYF.

This clone was counted between two and nine times. Other DNA sequences in this specimen translate into the identical CDR3. The chain is built from TRBV25-1 and TRBJ1-1; TRBD1 matches at 12 bases. There are 17 residues in the CDR3. Germline-derived CDR1 and CDR2 are MGHDK and SYGVNS. Losses at the gene ends were 5 bases for V and 6 bases for J; bases not matched to a gene: 13. CDR3 sequence: CASSLYGTGGEEAEAFF. CDR3 DNA: TGTGCCAGCAGTTTGTACGGGACAGGGGGCGAGGAAGCTGAAGCTTTCTTT.

This clone was recorded a few times. V is TRBV6-6 and J is TRBJ2-5, with 10 bases fitting TRBD2. V was pared by 5 bases and J by 5 bases, with 8 bases of the junction left unmatched. The CDR3 contains 15 residues. The germline CDR1 and CDR2 sequences are MNHNY and SVGAGI (reference sequence). CDR3 sequence: CASSIHGAGGETQYF. The CDR3 region has the DNA TGTGCCAGCAGTATACACGGAGCGGGGGGGGAGACCCAGTACTTC.

This clone came up a few times. V usage is TRBV6-7 and J usage is TRBJ2-1, with 8 bases identical to TRBD1. TRBV6-7 is an open reading frame, and its role is uncertain. The CDR3 spans 19 residues. V lost 0 bases and J lost 1; bases outside the gene matches: 11. The DNA for the CDR3 is TGTGCCAGCAGTTACTCGGAACGTCGACAGGGGAGTTCCTACAATGAGCAGTTCTTC. Translating gives CASSYSERRQGSSYNEQFF.

V and J are TRBV19 and TRBJ2-7; TRBD1 matches at 7 bases. The CDR3 runs to 13 residues. With 5 bases clipped from V and 5 bases from J, the junction kept 6 bases outside the gene matches. Germline V lookup: CDR1 LNHDA, CDR2 SQIVND (reference sequence). The CDR3 DNA sequence: TGTGCCAGTAGTTGGTTCGACAGGGACGAGCAGTACTTC. This translates into CASSWFDRDEQYF. The whole variable domain, filled in from reference TRBV19 and TRBJ2-7, reads DGGITQSPKYLFRKEGQNVTLSCEQNLNHDAMYWYRQDPGQGLRLIYYSQIVNDFQKGDIAEGYSVSREKKESFPLTVTSAQKNPTAFYLCASSWFDRDEQYFGPGTRLTVT.

V and J are TRBV28 and TRBJ1-1; unclear D gene. V lost 5 bases and J lost 1, with 14 bases in between. CDR1 and CDR2 (germline): MDHEN, SYDVKM. This CDR3 is 15 amino acids long. In nucleotides, the CDR3 is TGTGCCAGCAGTCCACGGGGTGTGGGGAACACTGAAGCTTTCTTT. Translating it yields CASSPRGVGNTEAFF.